Reported below is one T cell receptor beta chain. The source of the sample is a study of cytomegalovirus exposure and HLA in healthy donors. The PCR ran on 60 Vbeta and 13 Jbeta primers. Profiling relied on immunoSEQ multiplex PCR, and the TCRdb table lists in-frame clones only, not all of them. Of about 59,000 clones in the sample, 65% to 80% are singletons; the top ten hold about 6.8%. V trimming: 5 bases; J trimming: 6 bases; junction bases outside the gene matches: 6. The CDR3 extends over 14 amino acids. Germline V gene data show CDR1 as MNHEY and CDR2 as SMNVEV (reference sequence). The origin of this receptor is a man aged 25-40 years in good health and CMV-seropositive. The sequencing input was PBMCs. The chain joins TRBV27 to TRBJ2-4, with 8 bases fitting TRBD1. CDR3 DNA: TGTGCCAGCAGTCCACAGGGGGGTCGAAACATTCAGTACTTC. Its protein is CASSPQGGRNIQYF.